A single sample gave rise to the 5 T cell receptor beta chains below, sequenced in a study of OX40 agonist ivuxolimab in advanced cancers. The data were produced by immunoSEQ multiplex PCR, yet TCRdb's version contains in-frame clones alone and is incomplete. The data contain roughly 75,000 clones, about 86% of them singletons. Source: CD4+ or CD8+ T cells sorted from blood, taken in a trial of the OX40 agonist ivuxolimab. Receptor source: an adult with an advanced solid tumor such as melanoma, head and neck, liver or kidney cancer.

The chain carries TRBV6-5 and TRBJ2-3; 7 bases line up with TRBD2. This CDR3 contains 14 residues. CDR1 is MNHEY, CDR2 SVGAGI, per germline. The V segment lost 0 bases and the J segment 4 bases; nucleotides outside the gene matches: 1. CDR3 amino acids: CASSYSGGADTQYF. In DNA form, the CDR3 reads TGTGCCAGCAGTTACTCGGGGGGGGCAGATACGCAGTATTTT.

This chain joins TRBV2 and TRBJ1-4; D perhaps matches TRBD1 (5 bases). Between the trimmed V and J ends, which lost 8 bases and 8 bases, there was a span of 15 bases. The CDR3 extends over 13 amino acids. Germline CDR1 reads SNHLY; CDR2 reads FYNNEI. The CDR3 protein is CASYNRPGEKLFF. CDR3 coding DNA: TGTGCCAGCTATAATCGGCCAGGGGAAAAACTGTTTTTT.

The chain is built from TRBV9 and TRBJ2-1, with D tentatively TRBD2 (5 bases). Trimming pared 3 bases from V and 14 bases from J, leaving 12 bases between. This CDR3 region has 11 residues. Germline V gene lookup returns CDR1 SGDLS and CDR2 YYNGEE. CDR3 DNA: TGTGCCAGCAGCGATGGACCCGGGAAGTTCTTC. It translates to CASSDGPGKFF.

The V gene is TRBV25-1, the J gene TRBJ1-4; D is unclear. The germline CDR1 and CDR2 sequences are MGHDK and SYGVNS. The CDR3 has 13 residues. Trimming cost V 3 bases and J 4 bases, with 6 bases left between them. CDR3 DNA: TGTGCCAGCAGTGAGTCCAATAATGAAAAACTGTTTTTT. This encodes CASSESNNEKLFF.

V and J are TRBV30 and TRBJ2-1; tentatively, D is TRBD1 (6 bases). With 2 bases removed from V and 0 bases from J, the gap between germline ends came to 8 bases. Germline V gives CDR1 GTSNPN, CDR2 SVGIG (reference sequence). The CDR3 contains 14 residues. The CDR3 bases are TGTGCCTGGAGTCTACAGGGCTCCTACAATGAGCAGTTCTTC. It specifies CAWSLQGSYNEQFF.